This is a list of T cell receptor beta chains from one sample in a study of blood T cell repertoires in COVID-19. Assay used: immunoSEQ multiplex PCR; TCRdb lists only in-frame clones, some missing. The sample has about 120,000 clones; roughly 87% are singletons. The sample taken for sequencing was peripheral blood. The receptors derive from a man of 80 years or more with active or convalescent COVID-19. Both conserved end residues are part of each CDR3. A D gene is named only where the DNA matches it firmly. The size entry is marked missing in some rows and otherwise reads once, few, many or a size class.

V	size	D	J	DNA	CDR3
TRBV2	-	-	TRBJ2-7	TGTGCCAGCAGTGAAGCCGCGCGTTTGCGGGAGCAGTACTTC	CASSEAARLREQYF
TRBV28	-	TRBD1	TRBJ2-7	TGTGCCAGCAAGCCCGGACAGGGGGCCTACGAGCAGTACTTC	CASKPGQGAYEQYF
TRBV30	-	TRBD1	TRBJ1-2	TGTGCCTGGAGTGTAGGACAGGATGGCTACACCTTC	CAWSVGQDGYTF
TRBV19	once	-	TRBJ2-4	TGTGCCAGTAGGGCCGACTCAAACATTCAGTACTTC	CASRADSNIQYF
TRBV13	few	TRBD1	TRBJ1-5	TGTGCCAGCAGCTCCCCAAACCCTCCGGGACAGGGAAACAATCAGCCCCAGCATTTT	CASSSPNPPGQGNNQPQHF
TRBV24-1	-	TRBD1	TRBJ1-5	TGTGCCACCAGTTACCAGGGGGATCAGCCCCAGCATTTT	CATSYQGDQPQHF
TRBV11-2	-	-	TRBJ1-1	TGTGCCAGCAGTTTCCTTCCACGGACAGAGAACACTGAAGCTTTCTTT	CASSFLPRTENTEAFF
TRBV29-1	-	-	TRBJ1-1	TGCAGCGTTGACAGGGCACAGGGAGCTTTCTTT	CSVDRAQGAFF
TRBV5-4	-	TRBD2	TRBJ2-1	TGTGCCAGCACCCGAGGAGGGCTAGCGGGCCCAAACAATGAGCAGTTCTTC	CASTRGGLAGPNNEQFF
TRBV30	once	TRBD1	TRBJ1-1	TGTGCCTGGAGTAGGGGGCGCTTAGTAAAAGCTTTCTTT	CAWSRGRLVKAFF
TRBV13	-	-	TRBJ2-7	TGTGCCAGCAGCAAGAGGGGGACCGGCCTACCCTTGGTCCACGAGCAGTACTTC	CASSKRGTGLPLVHEQYF
TRBV4-1	-	TRBD2	TRBJ2-1	TGCGCCAGCAGCCTACTAGCGGGGGGGCACAATGAGCAGTTCTTC	CASSLLAGGHNEQFF
TRBV27	-	TRBD2	TRBJ2-6	TGTGCCAGCAGTCCCTCGGGCGGGAGGGCCCTCTCTGGGGCCAACGTCCTGACTTTC	CASSPSGGRALSGANVLTF
TRBV2	-	-	TRBJ2-2	TGTGCCAGCAGTGAAGGGCTAGCAGCCGGGGAGCTGTTTTTT	CASSEGLAAGELFF
TRBV19	-	TRBD1	TRBJ1-5	TGTGCCAGTATTACACAGGGGGGCAGCAATCAGCCCCAGCATTTT	CASITQGGSNQPQHF
TRBV7-3	once	TRBD1	TRBJ1-1	TGTGCCAGCAGCTTAACTGACAGGGGAACTGAAGCTTTCTTT	CASSLTDRGTEAFF
TRBV11-2	few	-	TRBJ2-7	TGTGCCAGCAGCTTACTTAGTATCGAGCAGTACTTC	CASSLLSIEQYF
TRBV6-2/TRBV6-3	-	-	TRBJ1-2	TGTGCCAGCAGTCCAACCGACAGGGGCTACACCTTC	CASSPTDRGYTF
TRBV24-1	once	TRBD1	TRBJ1-1	TGTGCCACCAGGCCGGCAGGGGGGACGAACACTGAAGCTTTCTTT	CATRPAGGTNTEAFF
TRBV7-9	-	-	TRBJ1-6	TGTGCCAGCTGGGAGGAGGGGTCCTATAATTCACCCCTCCACTTT	CASWEEGSYNSPLHF
TRBV3-1/TRBV3-2	-	-	TRBJ2-1	TGTGCCAGCAGCCAAGATTTTGGGAGGACCTCCTACAATGAGCAGTTCTTC	CASSQDFGRTSYNEQFF
TRBV28	few	-	TRBJ1-2	TGTGCCAGCAGTTTAAGGCTTTACGGGAGGGCTAACTATGGCTACACCTTC	CASSLRLYGRANYGYTF
TRBV3-1/TRBV3-2	-	-	TRBJ1-1	TGTGCCAGCAGCCCCCTAGGTGGCCTAAACACTGAAGCTTTCTTT	CASSPLGGLNTEAFF
TRBV10-3	once	TRBD1	TRBJ2-1	TGTGCCATCAGTGGGAGGACAGGTAGCTACAATGAGCAGTTCTTC	CAISGRTGSYNEQFF
TRBV5-6	-	TRBD1	TRBJ1-5	TGTGCCAGCAGCTTGAAACCACAGGGGGCTCCAAGCAATCAGCCCCAGCATTTT	CASSLKPQGAPSNQPQHF
TRBV5-1	-	-	TRBJ1-1	TGCGCCAGCAGCCTTGGACAGAATCTTAACACTGAAGCTTTCTTT	CASSLGQNLNTEAFF
TRBV27	few	TRBD1	TRBJ1-2	TGTGCCAGCAGCCCATCGGGACAGGGCCCCTATGGCTACACCTTC	CASSPSGQGPYGYTF
TRBV18	-	-	TRBJ1-2	TGTGCCAGCTCACCACGGTCGGACAGAGCTAACTATGGCTACACCTTC	CASSPRSDRANYGYTF
TRBV7-2	-	-	TRBJ2-5	TGTGCCAGCAGCTTAGTAACAGGCTACCAAGAGACCCAGTACTTC	CASSLVTGYQETQYF